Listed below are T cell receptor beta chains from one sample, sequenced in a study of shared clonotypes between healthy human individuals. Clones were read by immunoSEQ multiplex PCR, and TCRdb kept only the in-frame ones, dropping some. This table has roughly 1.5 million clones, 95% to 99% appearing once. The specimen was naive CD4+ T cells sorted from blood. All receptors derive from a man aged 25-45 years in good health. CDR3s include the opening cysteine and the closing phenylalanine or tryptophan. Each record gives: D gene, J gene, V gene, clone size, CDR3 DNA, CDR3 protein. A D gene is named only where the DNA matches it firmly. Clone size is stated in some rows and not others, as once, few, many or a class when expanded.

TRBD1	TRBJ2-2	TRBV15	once	TGTGCCACCAACGGACAGGGGTCGGACACCGGGGAGCTGTTTTTT	CATNGQGSDTGELFF
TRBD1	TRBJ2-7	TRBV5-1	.	TGCGCCAGCACCCCCGGGACAGGGTCCTACGAGCAGTACTTC	CASTPGTGSYEQYF
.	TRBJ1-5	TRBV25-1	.	TGTGCCAGCAGTGAATCGTCGGGGGGCAATCAGCCCCAGCATTTT	CASSESSGGNQPQHF
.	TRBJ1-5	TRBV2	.	TGTGCCAGCACCCGACAGGTTAGCAATCAGCCCCAGCATTTT	CASTRQVSNQPQHF
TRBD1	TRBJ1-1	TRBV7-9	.	TGTGCCAGCAGCCGGGACAGGTTGAACACTGAAGCTTTCTTT	CASSRDRLNTEAFF
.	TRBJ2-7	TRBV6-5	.	TGTGCCAGCTCCGGTACAGCCTACGAGCAGTACTTC	CASSGTAYEQYF
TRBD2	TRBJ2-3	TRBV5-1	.	TGCGCCAGCAGACTAGCGGGAGGGATACCTAGCACAGATACGCAGTATTTT	CASRLAGGIPSTDTQYF
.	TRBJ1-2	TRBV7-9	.	TGTGCCAGCAGCTTAGCTTCCAGGTTTGAATATGGCTACACCTTC	CASSLASRFEYGYTF
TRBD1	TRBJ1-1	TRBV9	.	TGTGCCAGCAGCCGGAACAGGGGGTGGGGTGAAGCTTTCTTT	CASSRNRGWGEAFF
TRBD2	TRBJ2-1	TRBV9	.	TGTGCCAGCAGCGTAGACCCCCGGCCGGGAGGGTCTCACAATGAGCAGTTCTTC	CASSVDPRPGGSHNEQFF
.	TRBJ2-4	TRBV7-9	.	TGTGCCAGCAGCTTAGGGGGCTCTAGGGGTCCCGTAGCCAAAAACATTCAGTACTTC	CASSLGGSRGPVAKNIQYF
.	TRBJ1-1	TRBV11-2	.	TGTGCCAGCAGCTTGAAGGGGAACACTGAAGCTTTCTTT	CASSLKGNTEAFF
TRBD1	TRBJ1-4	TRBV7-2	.	TGTGCCAGCAGTCCGGACAGGGGTTCCCAAAAACTGTTTTTT	CASSPDRGSQKLFF
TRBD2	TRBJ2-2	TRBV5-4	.	TGTGCCAGCAACCTCGGACTAGCGGATAACACCGGGGAGCTGTTTTTT	CASNLGLADNTGELFF
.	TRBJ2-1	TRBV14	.	TGTGCCAGCAGCCCAGAGGGATCCTACAATGAGCAGTTCTTC	CASSPEGSYNEQFF
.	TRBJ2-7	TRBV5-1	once	TGCGCCAGCAGCTTGGCGCCGACACCACCATACTACTCCTACGAGCAGTACTTC	CASSLAPTPPYYSYEQYF